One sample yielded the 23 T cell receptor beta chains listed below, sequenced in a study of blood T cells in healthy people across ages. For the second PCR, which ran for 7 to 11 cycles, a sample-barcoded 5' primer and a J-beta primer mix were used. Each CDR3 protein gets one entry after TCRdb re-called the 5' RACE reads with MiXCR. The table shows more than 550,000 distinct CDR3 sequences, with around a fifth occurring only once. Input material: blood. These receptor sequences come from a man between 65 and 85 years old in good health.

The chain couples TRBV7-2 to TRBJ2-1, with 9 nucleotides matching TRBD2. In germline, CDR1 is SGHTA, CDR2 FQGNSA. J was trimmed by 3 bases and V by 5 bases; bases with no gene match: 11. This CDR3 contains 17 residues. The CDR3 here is CASSHPKVAGDYNEQFF. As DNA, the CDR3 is TGTGCCAGCAGCCACCCTAAGGTAGCGGGGGACTACAATGAGCAGTTCTTC.

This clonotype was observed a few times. The CDR3 DNA is TGTGCCAGTGTTGGGCTAGCGGGAGGCAATGAGCAGTTCTTC. Translation: CASVGLAGGNEQFF. This chain joins TRBV5-5 and TRBJ2-1; 11 positions match TRBD2. J was trimmed by 6 bases and V by 8 bases; bases with no gene match: 7. The CDR3 runs 14 residues. Germline CDR1 SGHKS, CDR2 YYEKEE (reference sequence).

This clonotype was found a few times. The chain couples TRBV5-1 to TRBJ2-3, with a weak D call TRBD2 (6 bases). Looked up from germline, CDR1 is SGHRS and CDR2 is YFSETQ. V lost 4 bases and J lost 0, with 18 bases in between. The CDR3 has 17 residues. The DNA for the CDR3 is TGCGCCAGCAGCGCCCCCATAGCGGATTCTAGCACAGATACGCAGTATTTT. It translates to CASSAPIADSSTDTQYF.

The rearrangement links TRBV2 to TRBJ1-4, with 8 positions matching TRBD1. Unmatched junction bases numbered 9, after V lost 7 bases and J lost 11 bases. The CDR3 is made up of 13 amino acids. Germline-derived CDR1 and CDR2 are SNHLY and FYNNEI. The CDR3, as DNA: TGTGCCAGCATCGGCCAGGGGGCGAAGAAACTGTTTTTT. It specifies CASIGQGAKKLFF.

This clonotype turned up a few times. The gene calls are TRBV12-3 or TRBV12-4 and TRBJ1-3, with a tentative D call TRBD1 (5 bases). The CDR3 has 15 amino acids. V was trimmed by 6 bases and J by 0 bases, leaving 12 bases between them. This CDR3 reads CASSLSGVSGNTIYF. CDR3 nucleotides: TGTGCCAGCAGCCTTTCGGGGGTCTCTGGAAACACCATATATTTT.

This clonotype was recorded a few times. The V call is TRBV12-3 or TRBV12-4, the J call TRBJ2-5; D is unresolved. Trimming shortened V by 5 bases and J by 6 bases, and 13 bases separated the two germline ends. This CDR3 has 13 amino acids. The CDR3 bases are TGTGCCAGCAGTCTCCATACCCCCAAGACCCAGTACTTC. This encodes CASSLHTPKTQYF.

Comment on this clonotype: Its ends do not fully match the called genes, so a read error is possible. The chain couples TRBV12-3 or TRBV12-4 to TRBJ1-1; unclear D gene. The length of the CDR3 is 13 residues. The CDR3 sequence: CAGSLRQATEAFF. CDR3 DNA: TGTGCCGGCAGTTTACGTCAGGCAACTGAAGCTTTCTTT.

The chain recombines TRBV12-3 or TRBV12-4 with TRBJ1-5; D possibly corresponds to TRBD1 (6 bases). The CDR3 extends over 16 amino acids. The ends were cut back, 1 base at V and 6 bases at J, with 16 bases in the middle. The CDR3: CASSLESTGTGQPQHF. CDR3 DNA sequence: TGTGCCAGCAGTTTAGAAAGTACAGGGACGGGTCAGCCCCAGCATTTT.

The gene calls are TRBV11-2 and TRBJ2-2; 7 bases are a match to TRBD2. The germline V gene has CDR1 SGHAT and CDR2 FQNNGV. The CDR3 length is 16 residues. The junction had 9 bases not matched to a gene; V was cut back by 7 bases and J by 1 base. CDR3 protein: CASTVSVAGNTGELFF. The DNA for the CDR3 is TGTGCCAGCACCGTTAGTGTAGCGGGGAACACCGGGGAGCTGTTTTTT.

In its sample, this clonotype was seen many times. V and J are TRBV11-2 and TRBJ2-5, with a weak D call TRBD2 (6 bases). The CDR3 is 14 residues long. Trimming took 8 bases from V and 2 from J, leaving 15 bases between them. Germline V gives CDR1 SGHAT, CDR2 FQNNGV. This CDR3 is CASCLGGSQETQYF. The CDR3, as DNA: TGTGCCAGCTGTTTGGGAGGATCGCAAGAGACCCAGTACTTC.

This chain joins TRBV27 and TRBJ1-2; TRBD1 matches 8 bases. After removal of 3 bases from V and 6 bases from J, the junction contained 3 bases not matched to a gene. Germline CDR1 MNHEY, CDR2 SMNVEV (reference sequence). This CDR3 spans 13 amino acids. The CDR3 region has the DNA TGTGCCAGCAGTTTTTACAGGGGGGATGGCTACACCTTC. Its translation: CASSFYRGDGYTF.

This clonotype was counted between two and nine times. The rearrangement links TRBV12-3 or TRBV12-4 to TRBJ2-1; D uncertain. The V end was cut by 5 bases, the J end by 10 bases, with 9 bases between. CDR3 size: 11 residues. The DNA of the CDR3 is TGTGCCAGCAGTCCATTTCGCGAGCAGTTCTTC. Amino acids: CASSPFREQFF.

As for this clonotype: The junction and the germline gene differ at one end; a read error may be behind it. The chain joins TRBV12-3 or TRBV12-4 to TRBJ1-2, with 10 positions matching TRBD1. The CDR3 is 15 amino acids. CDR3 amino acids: CASRVDRGNLYGHTF. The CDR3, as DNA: TGTGCCAGCAGAGTGGACAGGGGGAATCTCTATGGCCACACCTTC.

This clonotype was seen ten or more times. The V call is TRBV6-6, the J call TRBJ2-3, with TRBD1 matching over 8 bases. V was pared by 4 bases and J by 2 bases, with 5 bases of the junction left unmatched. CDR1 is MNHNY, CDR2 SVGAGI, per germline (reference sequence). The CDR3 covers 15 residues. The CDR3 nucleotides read TGTGCCAGCAGTTCGACAGGGGCTTACACAGATACGCAGTATTTT. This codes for CASSSTGAYTDTQYF.

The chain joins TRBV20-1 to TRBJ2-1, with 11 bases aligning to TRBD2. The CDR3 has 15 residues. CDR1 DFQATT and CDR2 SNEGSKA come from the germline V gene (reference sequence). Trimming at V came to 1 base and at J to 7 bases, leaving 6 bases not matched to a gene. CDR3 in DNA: TGCAGTGCTAGAGTTAGCGGGGGGGCCAGGAATGAGCAGTTCTTC. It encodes CSARVSGGARNEQFF.

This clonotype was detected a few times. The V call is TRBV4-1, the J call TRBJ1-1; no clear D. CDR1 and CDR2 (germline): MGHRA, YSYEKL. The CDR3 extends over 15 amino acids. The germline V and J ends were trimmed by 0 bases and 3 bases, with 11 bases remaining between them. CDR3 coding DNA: TGCGCCAGCAGCCAAGATTGGGGATGGGACACTGAAGCTTTCTTT. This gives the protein CASSQDWGWDTEAFF.

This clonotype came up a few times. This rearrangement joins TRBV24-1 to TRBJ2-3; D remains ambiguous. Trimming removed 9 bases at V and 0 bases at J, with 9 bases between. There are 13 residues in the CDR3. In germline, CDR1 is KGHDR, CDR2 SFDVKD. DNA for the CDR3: TGTGCCACCTCGGACGGGAGCACAGATACGCAGTATTTT. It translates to CATSDGSTDTQYF.

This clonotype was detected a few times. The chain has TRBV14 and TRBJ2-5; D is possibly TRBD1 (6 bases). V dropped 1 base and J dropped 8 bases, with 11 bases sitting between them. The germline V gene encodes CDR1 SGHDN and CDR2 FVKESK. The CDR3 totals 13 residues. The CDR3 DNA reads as TGTGCCAGCAGCCAAGTTGGCAGGGGTACCCAGTACTTC. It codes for CASSQVGRGTQYF.

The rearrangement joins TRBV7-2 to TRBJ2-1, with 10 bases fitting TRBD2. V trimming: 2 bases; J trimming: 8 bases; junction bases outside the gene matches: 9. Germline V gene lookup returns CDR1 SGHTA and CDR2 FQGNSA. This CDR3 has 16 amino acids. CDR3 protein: CASSLSSSGGIYEQFF. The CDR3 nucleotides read TGTGCCAGCAGCTTATCTTCTAGCGGGGGTATCTATGAGCAGTTCTTC.

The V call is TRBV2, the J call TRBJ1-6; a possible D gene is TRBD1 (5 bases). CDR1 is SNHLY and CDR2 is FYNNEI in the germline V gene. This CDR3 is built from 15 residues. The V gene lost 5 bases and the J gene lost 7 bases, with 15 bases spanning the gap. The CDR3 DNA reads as TGTGCCAGCAGTAAGGACAACCGGGCGAATTCACCCCTCCACTTT. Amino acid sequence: CASSKDNRANSPLHF.

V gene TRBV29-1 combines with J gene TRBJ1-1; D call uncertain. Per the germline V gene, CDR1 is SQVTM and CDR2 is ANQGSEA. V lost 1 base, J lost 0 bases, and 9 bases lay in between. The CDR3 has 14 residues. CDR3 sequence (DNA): TGCAGCGTTGAAGGTCGTAGCGTGAACACTGAAGCTTTCTTT. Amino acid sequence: CSVEGRSVNTEAFF. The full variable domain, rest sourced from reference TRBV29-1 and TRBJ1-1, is SAVISQKPSRDICQRGTSLTIQCQVDSQVTMMFWYRQQPGQSLTLIATANQGSEATYESGFVIDKFPISRPNLTFSTLTVSNMSPEDSSIYLCSVEGRSVNTEAFFGQGTRLTVV.

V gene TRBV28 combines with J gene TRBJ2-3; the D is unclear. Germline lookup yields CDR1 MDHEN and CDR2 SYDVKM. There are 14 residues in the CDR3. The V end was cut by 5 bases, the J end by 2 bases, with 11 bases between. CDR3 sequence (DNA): TGTGCCAGCAGTCCGCCTTCTAACACAGATACGCAGTATTTT. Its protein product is CASSPPSNTDTQYF.

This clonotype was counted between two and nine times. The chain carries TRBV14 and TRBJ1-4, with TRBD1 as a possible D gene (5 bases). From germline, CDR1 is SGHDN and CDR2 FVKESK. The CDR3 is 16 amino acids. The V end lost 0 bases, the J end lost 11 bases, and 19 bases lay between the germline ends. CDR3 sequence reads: CASSQDWGIRTPKLFF. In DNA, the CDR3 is TGTGCCAGCAGCCAAGATTGGGGGATAAGGACCCCGAAACTGTTTTTT.